A selection of T cell receptor beta chains follows, all from one sample in a study of OX40 agonist ivuxolimab in advanced cancers. Profiled with immunoSEQ multiplex PCR; TCRdb holds only in-frame clones, not every one. This sample yields fewer than 85,000 clones, of which 75% to 90% are seen a single time; more than 0.7% belongs to the top ten. The sequenced sample was CD4+ or CD8+ T cells sorted from blood, obtained in a trial of the OX40 agonist ivuxolimab. These receptors originate from an adult with an advanced solid tumor such as melanoma, head and neck, liver or kidney cancer. Each CDR3 is given with its conserved first and last residue. The D gene is left open where the match is weak. Clone size, where shown, is once, few, many, or a class for clones that have expanded.

j_gene: TRBJ1-4; d_gene: NA; abundance: NA; v_gene: TRBV5-8; CDR3nt: TGTGCCAGCAGCCCCCGGGGGGGGGCGGCTGCAACTAATGAAAAACTGTTTTTT; CDR3aa: CASSPRGGAAATNEKLFF
j_gene: TRBJ1-6; d_gene: NA; abundance: NA; v_gene: TRBV19; CDR3nt: TGTGCCACAGGGCTCGGGGGAGATTCACCCCTCCACTTT; CDR3aa: CATGLGGDSPLHF
j_gene: TRBJ2-7; d_gene: TRBD2; abundance: NA; v_gene: TRBV7-3; CDR3nt: TGTGCCAGCAGCAATAGACTAGCGGGCGAGCAGTACTTC; CDR3aa: CASSNRLAGEQYF
j_gene: TRBJ2-5; d_gene: NA; abundance: NA; v_gene: TRBV30; CDR3nt: TGTGCCTGGAGTGTTGGCCTCATAGAGACCCAGTACTTC; CDR3aa: CAWSVGLIETQYF
j_gene: TRBJ2-3; d_gene: NA; abundance: NA; v_gene: TRBV5-1; CDR3nt: TGCGCCAGCGGGACTAGCACAGATACGCAGTATTTT; CDR3aa: CASGTSTDTQYF
j_gene: TRBJ2-7; d_gene: NA; abundance: NA; v_gene: TRBV10-3; CDR3nt: TGTGCCATCAGTGAGTCGGGTGGGGCTTCCTACGAGCAGTACTTC; CDR3aa: CAISESGGASYEQYF
j_gene: TRBJ2-6; d_gene: NA; abundance: NA; v_gene: TRBV7-2; CDR3nt: TGTGCCAGCACCCAAGCCCCCGGGGGTGGGGCCAACGTCCTGACTTTC; CDR3aa: CASTQAPGGGANVLTF
j_gene: TRBJ1-5; d_gene: NA; abundance: NA; v_gene: TRBV30; CDR3nt: TGTGCCTGGGGACAGACGAGCAATCAGCCCCAGCATTTT; CDR3aa: CAWGQTSNQPQHF
j_gene: TRBJ2-1; d_gene: TRBD2; abundance: NA; v_gene: TRBV7-2; CDR3nt: TGTGCCAGCAGGATCCGGGCGGGGGGGCTCAATGAGCAGTTCTTC; CDR3aa: CASRIRAGGLNEQFF
j_gene: TRBJ2-5; d_gene: NA; abundance: NA; v_gene: TRBV2; CDR3nt: TGTGCCAGCAGGCCTCAGAGGTCCGGGACCCAGTACTTC; CDR3aa: CASRPQRSGTQYF
j_gene: TRBJ2-7; d_gene: TRBD1; abundance: NA; v_gene: TRBV29-1; CDR3nt: TGCAGCATCGGGTCTGGGACAGGGGCTCGCGAGCAGTACTTC; CDR3aa: CSIGSGTGAREQYF
j_gene: TRBJ1-4; d_gene: NA; abundance: NA; v_gene: TRBV29-1; CDR3nt: TGCAGCGTTGTAGGGCCGGCGGAAGAAAAACTGTTTTTT; CDR3aa: CSVVGPAEEKLFF
j_gene: TRBJ2-5; d_gene: NA; abundance: NA; v_gene: TRBV29-1; CDR3nt: TGCAGCGCCTCGAAAGGCACAGGGCAAGAGACCCAGTACTTC; CDR3aa: CSASKGTGQETQYF
j_gene: TRBJ1-1; d_gene: NA; abundance: few; v_gene: TRBV25-1; CDR3nt: TGTGCCAGCAGTGAAAGCGGCCCACAATTCGCTTTCTTT; CDR3aa: CASSESGPQFAFF
j_gene: TRBJ2-2; d_gene: NA; abundance: NA; v_gene: TRBV10-3; CDR3nt: TGTGCCATCAGTGACCGTGGCGGGGAGCTGTTTTTT; CDR3aa: CAISDRGGELFF
j_gene: TRBJ1-6; d_gene: NA; abundance: NA; v_gene: TRBV7-8; CDR3nt: TGTGCCAGCAGCTTAGAAGTGGCCTCACCCCTCCACTTT; CDR3aa: CASSLEVASPLHF
j_gene: TRBJ1-2; d_gene: NA; abundance: NA; v_gene: TRBV6-5; CDR3nt: TGTGCCAGCTTGGGGGAGGGGGGCTACACCTTC; CDR3aa: CASLGEGGYTF
j_gene: TRBJ1-3; d_gene: NA; abundance: few; v_gene: TRBV11-2; CDR3nt: TGTGCCAGCAGCTACGGGACTCATAAAGGAAACACCATATATTTT; CDR3aa: CASSYGTHKGNTIYF
j_gene: TRBJ1-2; d_gene: NA; abundance: once; v_gene: TRBV4-3; CDR3nt: TGCGCCAGCAGCCAAGATGAAGTAGAGCCTTATGGCTACACCTTC; CDR3aa: CASSQDEVEPYGYTF
j_gene: TRBJ2-3; d_gene: NA; abundance: NA; v_gene: TRBV9; CDR3nt: TGTGCCAGCAGCGGGCCCGGGGACATTGATACGCAGTATTTT; CDR3aa: CASSGPGDIDTQYF
j_gene: TRBJ1-4; d_gene: NA; abundance: NA; v_gene: TRBV2; CDR3nt: TGTGCCAGCAGTGATGACTCTGAAAAACTGTTTTTT; CDR3aa: CASSDDSEKLFF
j_gene: TRBJ1-4; d_gene: TRBD1; abundance: few; v_gene: TRBV27; CDR3nt: TGTGCCAGCACTTCCGGACAGGGCCCTAATGAAAAACTGTTTTTT; CDR3aa: CASTSGQGPNEKLFF
j_gene: TRBJ1-6; d_gene: TRBD1; abundance: NA; v_gene: TRBV18; CDR3nt: TGTGCCAGCTCACTCGGACAGGGGGGGGATTCACCCCTCCACTTT; CDR3aa: CASSLGQGGDSPLHF
j_gene: TRBJ1-1; d_gene: NA; abundance: once; v_gene: TRBV9; CDR3nt: TGTGCCAGCAGCGCAACAGGGTCGAACACTGAAGCTTTCTTT; CDR3aa: CASSATGSNTEAFF
j_gene: TRBJ1-2; d_gene: NA; abundance: NA; v_gene: TRBV6-6; CDR3nt: TGTGCCAGCAGTTACGGGGCGGGATTCTATGGCTACACCTTC; CDR3aa: CASSYGAGFYGYTF
j_gene: TRBJ2-3; d_gene: NA; abundance: NA; v_gene: TRBV14; CDR3nt: TGTGCCAGCAGCCAAGATTCGGGGACCACTAACACAGATACGCAGTATTTT; CDR3aa: CASSQDSGTTNTDTQYF
j_gene: TRBJ1-1; d_gene: TRBD1; abundance: few; v_gene: TRBV11-2; CDR3nt: TGTGCCAGCAGCTCATTCAGGGGGGACACTGAAGCTTTCTTT; CDR3aa: CASSSFRGDTEAFF
j_gene: TRBJ1-2; d_gene: TRBD1; abundance: NA; v_gene: TRBV11-2; CDR3nt: TGTGCCAGCAGCCGTCCCGGGACAGGGTCCTATGGCTACACCTTC; CDR3aa: CASSRPGTGSYGYTF
j_gene: TRBJ1-6; d_gene: NA; abundance: NA; v_gene: TRBV18; CDR3nt: TGTGCCAGCTCACCACAGGGACGGGCGGCCTATAATTCACCCCTCCACTTT; CDR3aa: CASSPQGRAAYNSPLHF
j_gene: TRBJ2-7; d_gene: TRBD1; abundance: NA; v_gene: TRBV10-3; CDR3nt: TGTGCCATCAGTGATAGTGGGACAGGCTCCTACGAGCAGTACTTC; CDR3aa: CAISDSGTGSYEQYF
j_gene: TRBJ2-7; d_gene: TRBD2; abundance: NA; v_gene: TRBV7-2; CDR3nt: TGTGCCAGCAGCAGACCCGGGGGGGCCTACGAGCAGTACTTC; CDR3aa: CASSRPGGAYEQYF
j_gene: TRBJ1-4; d_gene: NA; abundance: NA; v_gene: TRBV5-1; CDR3nt: TGCGCCAGCAGCTTAATGGGGCAAGTAGGTGAAAAACTGTTTTTT; CDR3aa: CASSLMGQVGEKLFF
j_gene: TRBJ2-7; d_gene: TRBD1; abundance: NA; v_gene: TRBV10-3; CDR3nt: TGTGCCATCAGACCGGGACAGAACTACGAGCAGTACTTC; CDR3aa: CAIRPGQNYEQYF
j_gene: TRBJ1-2; d_gene: TRBD1; abundance: once; v_gene: TRBV19; CDR3nt: TGTGCCAGTGAGGACAGGGGAGTGGGTGGCTACACCTTC; CDR3aa: CASEDRGVGGYTF
j_gene: TRBJ1-2; d_gene: TRBD1; abundance: NA; v_gene: TRBV28; CDR3nt: TGTGCCAGCAGTCGGGACAGGGGTGTCCAAAACTATGGCTACACCTTC; CDR3aa: CASSRDRGVQNYGYTF
j_gene: TRBJ2-1; d_gene: TRBD1; abundance: NA; v_gene: TRBV30; CDR3nt: TGTGCCTGGAGTGAGGGGGCAGGGCCCCTAGATGAGCAGTTCTTC; CDR3aa: CAWSEGAGPLDEQFF
j_gene: TRBJ2-1; d_gene: TRBD1; abundance: NA; v_gene: TRBV18; CDR3nt: TGTGCCAGCTCTTCTCCGGGACAGGGACATGAGCAGTTCTTC; CDR3aa: CASSSPGQGHEQFF
j_gene: TRBJ1-5; d_gene: NA; abundance: NA; v_gene: TRBV27; CDR3nt: TGTGCCAGCAGTTTTTGGGGGCTAGGTCAGCCCCAGCATTTT; CDR3aa: CASSFWGLGQPQHF
j_gene: TRBJ2-2; d_gene: NA; abundance: NA; v_gene: TRBV1; CDR3nt: TGCACCAGCAGCCAGCCCGGGACAGGGGGCCGGACCGGGGAGCTGTTTTTT; CDR3aa: CTSSQPGTGGRTGELFF
j_gene: TRBJ1-1; d_gene: TRBD1; abundance: NA; v_gene: TRBV9; CDR3nt: TGTGCCAGCAGCGTCAGGACAGGGGGTTGGAGAACTGAAGCTTTCTTT; CDR3aa: CASSVRTGGWRTEAFF
j_gene: TRBJ2-5; d_gene: TRBD1; abundance: few; v_gene: TRBV7-7; CDR3nt: TGTGCTAGCAGCTCGATCCGGGACAGGGGGCGGGAGACCCAGTACTTC; CDR3aa: CASSSIRDRGRETQYF
j_gene: TRBJ1-2; d_gene: TRBD1; abundance: NA; v_gene: TRBV6-4; CDR3nt: TGTGCCATCACCGAGGGGGCCGGCTATGGCTACACCTTC; CDR3aa: CAITEGAGYGYTF
j_gene: TRBJ2-7; d_gene: NA; abundance: NA; v_gene: TRBV6-4; CDR3nt: TGTGCCAGCAGTGACACAGGACGGAGCTCCTACGAGCAGTACTTC; CDR3aa: CASSDTGRSSYEQYF
j_gene: TRBJ1-4; d_gene: NA; abundance: NA; v_gene: TRBV7-2; CDR3nt: TGTGCCAGCAGCTTAGGCAGGGGAAGGGAAAAACTGTTTTTT; CDR3aa: CASSLGRGREKLFF
j_gene: TRBJ2-7; d_gene: NA; abundance: NA; v_gene: TRBV5-3; CDR3nt: TGTGCCAGAAGCTGGCCCGAACCGCATTACTCCTACGAGCAGTACTTC; CDR3aa: CARSWPEPHYSYEQYF
j_gene: TRBJ2-7; d_gene: NA; abundance: NA; v_gene: TRBV7-2; CDR3nt: TGTGCCAGCAGCTTAGAAAGACAGACCTACGAGCAGTACTTC; CDR3aa: CASSLERQTYEQYF
j_gene: TRBJ2-3; d_gene: NA; abundance: few; v_gene: TRBV10-3; CDR3nt: TGTGCCATCAGTGAGCCTCTTCTGTTGACTGGACCAGATACGCAGTATTTT; CDR3aa: CAISEPLLLTGPDTQYF
j_gene: TRBJ1-2; d_gene: NA; abundance: NA; v_gene: TRBV7-8; CDR3nt: TGTGCCAGCAGCCTCCAGAGGAAACAGAACTATGGCTACACCTTC; CDR3aa: CASSLQRKQNYGYTF
j_gene: TRBJ2-5; d_gene: NA; abundance: NA; v_gene: TRBV6-1; CDR3nt: TGTGCCAGCAGTGAAGGGTGGGAAGCTCAGGGCTTTCAAGAGACCCAGTACTTC; CDR3aa: CASSEGWEAQGFQETQYF
j_gene: TRBJ2-3; d_gene: TRBD2; abundance: NA; v_gene: TRBV4-1; CDR3nt: TGCGCCAGCAGCTCACGAAGACTAGCGGGGGCCTTAGATACGCAGTATTTT; CDR3aa: CASSSRRLAGALDTQYF
j_gene: TRBJ2-3; d_gene: NA; abundance: NA; v_gene: TRBV2; CDR3nt: TGTGCCAGCGCCCCGAGGCGCACAGATACGCAGTATTTT; CDR3aa: CASAPRRTDTQYF
j_gene: TRBJ2-1; d_gene: TRBD2; abundance: NA; v_gene: TRBV11-2; CDR3nt: TGTGCCAGCAGCTTAGCACTAGCGGGGGACAATGAGCAGTTCTTC; CDR3aa: CASSLALAGDNEQFF
j_gene: TRBJ1-1; d_gene: NA; abundance: once; v_gene: TRBV7-2; CDR3nt: TGTGCCAGCAGCTTCACAACAACCATTAACACTGAAGCTTTCTTT; CDR3aa: CASSFTTTINTEAFF
j_gene: TRBJ2-5; d_gene: NA; abundance: NA; v_gene: TRBV19; CDR3nt: TGTGCCAGTAGTCGTGCCGGGCGATCAGAGACCCAGTACTTC; CDR3aa: CASSRAGRSETQYF
j_gene: TRBJ2-1; d_gene: NA; abundance: NA; v_gene: TRBV9; CDR3nt: TGTGCCAGCAGCGTAACCACGAGGGCGGGTAATGAGCAGTTCTTC; CDR3aa: CASSVTTRAGNEQFF
j_gene: TRBJ2-2; d_gene: NA; abundance: NA; v_gene: TRBV7-2; CDR3nt: TGTGCCAGCACCCCAGTGGGTGACACCGGGGAGCTGTTTTTT; CDR3aa: CASTPVGDTGELFF
j_gene: TRBJ2-1; d_gene: NA; abundance: NA; v_gene: TRBV30; CDR3nt: TGTGCCTGGAGTGTAGGAGGGAACAATGAGCAGTTCTTC; CDR3aa: CAWSVGGNNEQFF
j_gene: TRBJ2-3; d_gene: TRBD2; abundance: NA; v_gene: TRBV7-2; CDR3nt: TGTGCCAGCAGTTCACTAGCGGTTACAGATACGCAGTATTTT; CDR3aa: CASSSLAVTDTQYF
j_gene: TRBJ1-5; d_gene: NA; abundance: NA; v_gene: TRBV7-2; CDR3nt: TGTGCCAGCAGCCCAAGACAGGGCAATCAGCCCCAGCATTTT; CDR3aa: CASSPRQGNQPQHF
j_gene: TRBJ2-5; d_gene: NA; abundance: few; v_gene: TRBV6-1; CDR3nt: TGTGCCAGCAGTGAAGTGCGGGAAGAGACCCAGTACTTC; CDR3aa: CASSEVREETQYF